A selection of T cell receptor beta chains follows, all from one sample in a study of T cells in Graves' hyperthyroidism and ophthalmopathy. TCRdb reanalysed the multiplex PCR reads using MiXCR and keeps one entry per CDR3 protein. The sample holds around 620,000 distinct CDR3 sequences, 40% to 55% seen once. What was sequenced was peripheral blood or thyroid tissue (not recorded which). These TCRs come from an adult woman with Graves' disease, either hyperthyroidism or ophthalmopathy (not recorded which). Both conserved end residues are part of each CDR3. Each record gives: clone size, D gene, J gene, V gene, CDR3 DNA, CDR3 protein. A D gene is named only where the DNA matches it firmly. A clone size is listed for some rows: how often the clone was seen (once, few, many), or a class if it is expanded.

clone size: few; D gene: -; J gene: TRBJ2-5; V gene: TRBV2; CDR3 DNA: TGTGCCAGCAGTGGGACAGTACCAGATGAGACCCAGTACTTC; CDR3 protein: CASSGTVPDETQYF
clone size: -; D gene: -; J gene: TRBJ1-2; V gene: TRBV29-1; CDR3 DNA: TGCAGCTTTGACAGGTGGGACTATGGCTACACCTTC; CDR3 protein: CSFDRWDYGYTF
clone size: once; D gene: -; J gene: TRBJ1-1; V gene: TRBV20-1; CDR3 DNA: TGCAGCGGGTCCGGGGGGGACACTGAAGCTTTCTTT; CDR3 protein: CSGSGGDTEAFF
clone size: -; D gene: -; J gene: TRBJ2-7; V gene: TRBV29-1; CDR3 DNA: TGCAGCGTTGGAGGGGATGGGAATTACGAGCAGTACTTC; CDR3 protein: CSVGGDGNYEQYF
clone size: -; D gene: -; J gene: TRBJ1-3; V gene: TRBV4-2; CDR3 DNA: TGTGCCAGCAGCCCTAGAGGGGCGGCCACCATATATTTT; CDR3 protein: CASSPRGAATIYF
clone size: -; D gene: -; J gene: TRBJ1-6; V gene: TRBV9; CDR3 DNA: TGTGCCAGCAGTCACTCCGGGGCTGGGGAGTCACCCCTCCACTTT; CDR3 protein: CASSHSGAGESPLHF
clone size: many; D gene: -; J gene: TRBJ1-2; V gene: TRBV2; CDR3 DNA: TGTGCCAGCAGTGAAGTCACAGGAGGAGGCTACACCTTC; CDR3 protein: CASSEVTGGGYTF
clone size: -; D gene: -; J gene: TRBJ2-7; V gene: TRBV18; CDR3 DNA: TGTGCCAGCTTACCAGGGCAGGGACCCTACGAGCAGTACTTC; CDR3 protein: CASLPGQGPYEQYF
clone size: -; D gene: -; J gene: TRBJ1-2; V gene: TRBV5-1; CDR3 DNA: TGCGCCAGCAGCCAACAGGGAAAAGGCTACACCTTC; CDR3 protein: CASSQQGKGYTF
clone size: many; D gene: -; J gene: TRBJ2-7; V gene: TRBV24-1; CDR3 DNA: TGTGCCACCAGTGACCCCCCCTCTGACGAGCAGTACTTC; CDR3 protein: CATSDPPSDEQYF
clone size: -; D gene: TRBD1; J gene: TRBJ2-7; V gene: TRBV2; CDR3 DNA: TGTGCCAGCACGGGACAGGGTGGCGAGCAGTACTTC; CDR3 protein: CASTGQGGEQYF
clone size: many; D gene: -; J gene: TRBJ1-1; V gene: TRBV6-6; CDR3 DNA: TGTGCCAGCAGTTACATCGAGGGTGCTGAAGCTTTCTTT; CDR3 protein: CASSYIEGAEAFF
clone size: many; D gene: -; J gene: TRBJ1-2; V gene: TRBV2; CDR3 DNA: TGTGCCAGCAGTGAAGCGCTTCAGATGGGCTACACCTTC; CDR3 protein: CASSEALQMGYTF
clone size: many; D gene: -; J gene: TRBJ1-5; V gene: TRBV5-1; CDR3 DNA: TGCGCCAGCAGCTTGGGGGGTCAGTATCAGCCCCAGCATTTT; CDR3 protein: CASSLGGQYQPQHF
clone size: many; D gene: -; J gene: TRBJ1-2; V gene: TRBV10-2; CDR3 DNA: TGCGCCAGCACTACAGGGTTGTATGGCTACACCTTC; CDR3 protein: CASTTGLYGYTF
clone size: -; D gene: TRBD1; J gene: TRBJ1-5; V gene: TRBV30; CDR3 DNA: TGTGCCTGGGAGACAGGGACTTACGAGCATTTT; CDR3 protein: CAWETGTYEHF
clone size: many; D gene: -; J gene: TRBJ2-7; V gene: TRBV5-6; CDR3 DNA: TGTGCCAGCAGCTTGGATGCGACAGAGTACTACGAGCAGTACTTC; CDR3 protein: CASSLDATEYYEQYF
clone size: few; D gene: -; J gene: TRBJ2-7; V gene: TRBV28; CDR3 DNA: TGTGCCAGCAAAAGGGCTCCTAACAAGTACGAGCAGTACTTC; CDR3 protein: CASKRAPNKYEQYF
clone size: many; D gene: -; J gene: TRBJ2-7; V gene: TRBV9; CDR3 DNA: TGTGCCAGCAGCGCCCGGGACGGCTCCTACGAGCAGTACTTC; CDR3 protein: CASSARDGSYEQYF
clone size: many; D gene: -; J gene: TRBJ1-1; V gene: TRBV20-1; CDR3 DNA: TGCAGTGCTAGAGATTGGGCAGGGAGGACAGCTTTCTTT; CDR3 protein: CSARDWAGRTAFF
clone size: -; D gene: -; J gene: TRBJ2-2; V gene: TRBV9; CDR3 DNA: TGTGCCAGCAGCGTAGAACCGGCGAACACCCGGGAGCTGTTTTTT; CDR3 protein: CASSVEPANTRELFF
clone size: -; D gene: -; J gene: TRBJ2-7; V gene: TRBV29-1; CDR3 DNA: TGCAGCGTTGAAGCGGATCCGGTGGGGTTCTCCTACGAGCAGTACTTC; CDR3 protein: CSVEADPVGFSYEQYF
clone size: -; D gene: TRBD1; J gene: TRBJ1-5; V gene: TRBV7-2; CDR3 DNA: TGTGCCAGCCGACCCGGGACAGTCGATCAGCCCCAGCATTTT; CDR3 protein: CASRPGTVDQPQHF
clone size: many; D gene: TRBD1; J gene: TRBJ2-5; V gene: TRBV10-3; CDR3 DNA: TGTGCCATCAGTCGGGGACAGGAAAGGGGGACCCAGTACTTC; CDR3 protein: CAISRGQERGTQYF
clone size: many; D gene: -; J gene: TRBJ2-6; V gene: TRBV28; CDR3 DNA: TGTGCCCACGGGGAAGGGGGGATTTCTGGGGCCAACGTCCTGACTTTC; CDR3 protein: CAHGEGGISGANVLTF